This T cell receptor beta chain was obtained from a study of low-dose radiotherapy and immunotherapy resistance in tumors (dated 2022 in TCRdb). The study in broad terms: In Cohort 1, 0.5 Gy per fraction was delivered every 2 weeks, and a total PTV dose of 6.5 Gy was prescribed. In Cohort 2, 1 Gy per fraction was delivered every two weeks, for a total of 13 Gy over 26 weeks. Patients were given nivolumab as a 240 mg flat dose every two weeks and ipilimumab at 1 mg/kg every six weeks, with both drugs delivered intravenously. Intravenous cyclophosphamide at 200 mg/m2 was administered every two weeks, one day ahead of each radiation and immunotherapy administration. Patients took aspirin 300 mg orally once daily for four cycles, starting on cycle 1 day 1. The trial did not randomize participants into treatment groups. Eight patients were included in the translational analysis, namely three from the first dose cohort plus the first five from the second dose cohort.

First-strand cDNA was synthesized using Superscript III and a set of TRAV- and TRBV-specific primers, so that both TCRalpha and TCRbeta chains were covered. TCRs were amplified with Phusion for roughly 20 PCR cycles, with a constant-region primer paired with the adapter attached to the V primers. The MessageAmp II aRNA Amplification Kit was used to amplify the isolated mRNA, with in vitro transcription run for approximately 15 hours at 37 degrees C. The Dynabeads mRNA DIRECT Purification Kit was used to isolate the mRNA for TCR sequencing. Indexed Illumina adapters were added in a second Phusion PCR of about 26 cycles, and the PCR products were purified with AMPure XP beads. On the authors' methods: Using custom Perl scripts, TCR sequences encoding the same protein were pooled, out-of-frame sequences were removed, and the abundance of each clonotype was computed. Any TCR sequence backed by just one read was left out of the analysis. Among the metrics used to describe the repertoires were Shannon entropy, Gini index, clonality, richness, and the frequency of TCRs shared between repertoires. In-frame beta chains were kept once TCRdb had trimmed the public reads at Q25 with fastp and called clones with MiXCR. Each entry merges the rows of one CDR3 protein and shows their most common DNA and genes. These V and J calls rely on TCRdb rather than the paper's analysis. In this sample the table shows 15,000 to 20,000 distinct CDR3 sequences, approximately 63% of which occur a single time. The ten largest make up approximately 5% of the sample.

Turning to this clonotype: Its antigen specificity is not known. Base quality data are lacking; no much larger clone is found one base away.

CDR3 length: 12 amino acids, cysteine to phenylalanine. CDR3 DNA only is kept here, 36 bases in frame from base 1. V and J lose 9 bases and 6 bases, and a span of 13 bases separates them. CDR1 and CDR2 (LNHDA, SQIVND) derive from the germline V gene (reference sequence). The donors took part in RACIN, a single-arm, phase I, dose-escalation trial that combined nivolumab, ipilimumab, aspirin, low-dose cyclophosphamide and low-dose radiotherapy. Patients were eligible if they had advanced solid tumors that were TIL-negative. In this chain, TRBV19 is recombined with TRBJ2-3; TRBD2 might be the D gene, on 6 matching bases. This receptor was taken from a human donor with advanced metastatic prostate, ovarian, gallbladder or colorectal cancer (not recorded which). This table probably holds off-target reads from a library built for another chain. The DNA is as follows: TGTGCCAGCACGGGGGTGACGGATACGCAGTATTTT. Translated, this gives CASTGVTDTQYF. Joined to the reference TRBV19 and TRBJ2-3 proteins, this CDR3 gives the full variable domain: DGGITQSPKYLFRKEGQNVTLSCEQNLNHDAMYWYRQDPGQGLRLIYYSQIVNDFQKGDIAEGYSVSREKKESFPLTVTSAQKNPTAFYLCASTGVTDTQYFGPGTRLTVL.